This T cell receptor beta chain was retrieved from a study of T-cell reconstitution after alpha-beta-depleted transplantation in children. Losses at the gene ends were 1 base for V and 8 bases for J; bases not matched to a gene: 11. The length of the CDR3 is 17 residues. Germline CDR1 DFQATT, CDR2 SNEGSKA (reference sequence). A TCRbeta library incorporating unique molecular identifiers was prepared. One entry per CDR3 protein, called by TCRdb with MiXCR from the PCR reads. This table has over 200,000 distinct CDR3 sequences, about 8.7% appearing once. This receptor was obtained from a male patient aged 2 to 10 who had a stem cell transplant for acute myeloid leukemia, so the T cells may come from the graft donor. The material sequenced was PBMCs, mostly from graft donor cells, taken 360 days after TCRalphabeta/CD19-depleted stem cell transplant. The gene calls are TRBV20-1 and TRBJ2-1; 13 nucleotides line up with TRBD2. The CDR3 DNA sequence: TGCAGTGCTAGAGCCACCAATACTAGCGGGAGGGTGCATGAGCAGTTCTTC. This encodes CSARATNTSGRVHEQFF.